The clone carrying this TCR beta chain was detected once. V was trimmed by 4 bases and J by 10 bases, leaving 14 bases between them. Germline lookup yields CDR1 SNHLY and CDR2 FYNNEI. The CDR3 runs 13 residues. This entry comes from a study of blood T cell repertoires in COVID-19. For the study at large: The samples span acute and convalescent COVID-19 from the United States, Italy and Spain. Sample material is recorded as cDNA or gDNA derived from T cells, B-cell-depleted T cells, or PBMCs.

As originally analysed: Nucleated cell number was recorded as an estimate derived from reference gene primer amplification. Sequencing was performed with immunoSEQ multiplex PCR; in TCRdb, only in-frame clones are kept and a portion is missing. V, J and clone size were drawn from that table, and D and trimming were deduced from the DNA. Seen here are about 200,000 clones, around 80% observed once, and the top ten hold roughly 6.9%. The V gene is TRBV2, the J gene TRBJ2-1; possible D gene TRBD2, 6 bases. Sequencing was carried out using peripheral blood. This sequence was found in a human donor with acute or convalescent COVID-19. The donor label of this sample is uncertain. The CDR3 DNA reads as TGTGCCAGCAGTGCAGGGACCCGGGGGGAGCAGTTCTTC. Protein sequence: CASSAGTRGEQFF.